The 7 T cell receptor beta chains given below trace back to one sample, sequenced in a study of shared clonotypes between healthy human individuals (dated by TCRdb to 2019 to 2021). Libraries came from the immunoSEQ multiplex PCR assay. The source is immuneACCESS, and TCRdb retained only in-frame sequences with V and J called. Part of the clones is not carried over; for the studies checked, unresolved V genes explain less than half of this, and the remainder is unexplained. The sample table holds about 2.4 million clones, of which 93% were seen once. The leading ten clones occupy more than 0.35% of the sample. The sample taken for sequencing was naive CD4+ T cells from PBMCs. The cell subset or site label, read with the paper, signifies: CD45RA+ positively selected. These receptor sequences come from a man aged 18 to 35 in good health. Some clones in this sample may be carry-over from other donors' samples.

The chain recombines TRBV7-2 with TRBJ1-2, with D maybe TRBD1 (5 bases). The CDR3 has 13 residues. CDR1 is SGHTA and CDR2 is FQGNSA in the germline V gene. V was cut by 5 bases and J by 5 bases, with 12 bases left in between. The CDR3 protein is CASSQGGWYGYTF. Written as DNA, the CDR3 is TGTGCCAGCAGCCAGGGCGGGTGGTATGGCTACACCTTC.

This rearrangement joins TRBV5-6 to TRBJ1-2; tentatively, D is TRBD1 (5 bases). Per germline, CDR1 SGHDT and CDR2 YYEEEE. This CDR3 has 16 amino acids. V lost 3 bases and J 5 bases, leaving 20 bases between the germline ends. CDR3 nucleotides: TGTGCCAGCAGCTCCGTTCAGGGAAGGGCTGGGTATGGCTACACCTTC. Protein: CASSSVQGRAGYGYTF.

This clone was recorded once. The chain uses TRBV9 and TRBJ2-2; D is uncertain. The germline V gene has CDR1 SGDLS and CDR2 YYNGEE. The germline V and J ends were trimmed by 4 bases and 4 bases, with 8 bases remaining between them. This CDR3 is 13 amino acids long. The CDR3 bases are TGTGCCAGCAGCACTCCAGTCACCGGGGAGCTGTTTTTT. This gives the protein CASSTPVTGELFF.

This rearrangement joins TRBV4-1 to TRBJ1-3; D is possibly TRBD1 (5 bases). The CDR3 loop spans 19 amino acids. V dropped 4 bases and J dropped 2 bases, with 24 bases sitting between them. Germline CDR1 is MGHRA and CDR2 is YSYEKL. The CDR3 here is CASSRIGAGPPGTGNTIYF. The CDR3 coding sequence is TGCGCCAGCAGCCGAATAGGAGCGGGACCCCCGGGCACTGGAAACACCATATATTTT.

The chain's CDR3 is CASSVQQGYVGEQYF. The CDR3 DNA is TGTGCCAGCAGTGTCCAACAGGGGTACGTAGGCGAGCAGTACTTC. The gene calls are TRBV25-1 and TRBJ2-7; 7 nucleotides agree with TRBD1. Germline CDR1 and CDR2: MGHDK and SYGVNS. The CDR3 spans 15 residues. The V and J ends lost 4 bases and 6 bases, in that order; junction bases with no gene match: 12.

The chain recombines TRBV18 with TRBJ2-7; D is uncertain. Germline V gene data show CDR1 as KGHSH and CDR2 as LQKENI. The CDR3 covers 15 residues. V was pared by 2 bases and J by 1 base, with 12 bases between. The CDR3: CASSPSWAESYEQYF. The CDR3, as DNA: TGTGCCAGCTCACCAAGTTGGGCGGAGTCCTACGAGCAGTACTTC. Based on the CDR3 plus reference TRBV18 and TRBJ2-7, the full variable domain is NAGVMQNPRHLVRRRGQEARLRCSPMKGHSHVYWYRQLPEEGLKFMVYLQKENIIDESGMPKERFSAEFPKEGPSILRIQQVVRGDSAAYFCASSPSWAESYEQYFGPGTRLTVT.

This chain uses TRBV4-2 with TRBJ2-1, with D unresolved. This CDR3 spans 15 amino acids. Germline CDR1 LGHNA, CDR2 YNFKEQ. V was pared by 0 bases and J by 7 bases, with 13 bases between. Here the CDR3 DNA reads TGTGCCAGCAGCCAAGACCCTGACCTAGGGAATGAGCAGTTCTTC. It encodes CASSQDPDLGNEQFF.